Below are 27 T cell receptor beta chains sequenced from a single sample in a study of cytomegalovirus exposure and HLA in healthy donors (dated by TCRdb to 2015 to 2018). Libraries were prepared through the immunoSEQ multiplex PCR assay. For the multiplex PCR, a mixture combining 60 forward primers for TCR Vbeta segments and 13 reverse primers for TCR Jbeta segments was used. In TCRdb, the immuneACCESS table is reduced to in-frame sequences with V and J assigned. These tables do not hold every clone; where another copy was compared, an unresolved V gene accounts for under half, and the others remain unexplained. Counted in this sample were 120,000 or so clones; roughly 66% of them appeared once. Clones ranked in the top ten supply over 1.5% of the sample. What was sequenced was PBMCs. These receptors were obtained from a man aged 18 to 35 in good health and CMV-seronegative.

CDR3 residues: CASSVGGPYNEQFF. CDR3 coding DNA: TGTGCCAGCAGTGTAGGGGGACCATACAATGAGCAGTTCTTC. V is TRBV27 and J is TRBJ2-1, with a tentative D call TRBD1 (6 bases). The V end was cut by 5 bases, the J end by 4 bases, with 12 bases between. This CDR3 is built from 14 residues. Germline V gene sequence: CDR1 MNHEY, CDR2 SMNVEV (reference sequence).

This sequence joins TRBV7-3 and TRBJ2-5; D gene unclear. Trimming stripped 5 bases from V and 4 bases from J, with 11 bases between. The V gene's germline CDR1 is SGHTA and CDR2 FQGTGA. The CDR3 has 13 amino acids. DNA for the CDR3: TGTGCCAGCAGCGAACAGACCCGAGAGACCCAGTACTTC. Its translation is CASSEQTRETQYF. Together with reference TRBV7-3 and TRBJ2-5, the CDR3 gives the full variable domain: GAGVSQTPSNKVTEKGKYVELRCDPISGHTALYWYRQSLGQGPEFLIYFQGTGAADDSGLPNDRFFAVRPEGSVSTLKIQRTERGDSAVYLCASSEQTRETQYFGPGTRLLVL.

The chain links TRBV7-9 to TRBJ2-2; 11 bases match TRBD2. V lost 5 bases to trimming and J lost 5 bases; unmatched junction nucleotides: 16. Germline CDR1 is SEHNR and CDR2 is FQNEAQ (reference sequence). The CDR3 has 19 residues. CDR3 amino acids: CASSGRLAGNPVNTGELFF. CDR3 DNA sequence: TGTGCCAGCAGCGGACGACTAGCGGGAAACCCAGTTAATACCGGGGAGCTGTTTTTT.

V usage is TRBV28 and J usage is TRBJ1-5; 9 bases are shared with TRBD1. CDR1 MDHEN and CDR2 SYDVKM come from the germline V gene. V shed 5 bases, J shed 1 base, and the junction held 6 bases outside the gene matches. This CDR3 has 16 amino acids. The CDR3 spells CASSPGTGLSNQPQHF. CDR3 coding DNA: TGTGCCAGCAGTCCGGGGACAGGGTTGAGCAATCAGCCCCAGCATTTT.

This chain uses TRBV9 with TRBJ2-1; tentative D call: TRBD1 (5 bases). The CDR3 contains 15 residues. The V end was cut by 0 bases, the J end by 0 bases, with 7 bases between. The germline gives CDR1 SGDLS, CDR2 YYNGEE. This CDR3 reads CASSVDQGSYNEQFF. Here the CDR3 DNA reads TGTGCCAGCAGCGTAGATCAGGGCTCCTACAATGAGCAGTTCTTC.

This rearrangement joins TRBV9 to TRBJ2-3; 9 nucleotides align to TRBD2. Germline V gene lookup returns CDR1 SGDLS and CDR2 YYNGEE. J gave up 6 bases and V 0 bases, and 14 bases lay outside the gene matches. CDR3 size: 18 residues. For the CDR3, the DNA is TGTGCCAGCAGCGTAGGGCCCAGGGCGGGAGGGCCCTCGGATACGCAGTATTTT. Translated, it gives CASSVGPRAGGPSDTQYF.

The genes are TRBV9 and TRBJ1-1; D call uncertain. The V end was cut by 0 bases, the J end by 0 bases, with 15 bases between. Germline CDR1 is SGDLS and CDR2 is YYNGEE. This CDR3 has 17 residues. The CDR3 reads CASSVARGKTMNTEAFF. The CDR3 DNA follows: TGTGCCAGCAGCGTAGCGCGGGGAAAAACCATGAACACTGAAGCTTTCTTT.

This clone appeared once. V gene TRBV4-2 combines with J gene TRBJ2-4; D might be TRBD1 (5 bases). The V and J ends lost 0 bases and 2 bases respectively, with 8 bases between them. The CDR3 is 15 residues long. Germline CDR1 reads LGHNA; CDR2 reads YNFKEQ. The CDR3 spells CASSQESGPKNIQYF. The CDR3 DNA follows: TGTGCCAGCAGCCAAGAATCAGGGCCCAAAAACATTCAGTACTTC.

CDR3 loop: CASSQRNTWGGLYEQYF. Written as DNA, the CDR3 is TGTGCCAGCAGCCAAAGAAACACGTGGGGGGGGCTATACGAGCAGTACTTC. The V call is TRBV14, the J call TRBJ2-7; perhaps TRBD2 as D (7 bases). Germline V gene lookup returns CDR1 SGHDN and CDR2 FVKESK. The CDR3 extends over 17 amino acids. V was shortened by 2 bases and J by 4 bases, with 21 bases between the two germline ends.

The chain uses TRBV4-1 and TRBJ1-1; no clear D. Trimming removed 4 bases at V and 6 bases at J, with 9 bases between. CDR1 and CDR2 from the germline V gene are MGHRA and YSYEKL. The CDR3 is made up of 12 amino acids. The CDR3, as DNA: TGCGCCAGCAGCCCGGGGAGGGCTGAAGCTTTCTTT. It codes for CASSPGRAEAFF.

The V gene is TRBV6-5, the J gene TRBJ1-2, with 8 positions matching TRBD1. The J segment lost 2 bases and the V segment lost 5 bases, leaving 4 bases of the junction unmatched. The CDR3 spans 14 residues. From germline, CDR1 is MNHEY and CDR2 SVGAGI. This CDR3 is CASSNQGANYGYTF. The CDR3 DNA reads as TGTGCCAGCAGTAATCAGGGGGCGAACTATGGCTACACCTTC.

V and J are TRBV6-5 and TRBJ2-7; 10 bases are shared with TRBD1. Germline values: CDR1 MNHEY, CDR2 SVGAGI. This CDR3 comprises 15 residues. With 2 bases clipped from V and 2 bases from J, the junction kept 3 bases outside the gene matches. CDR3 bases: TGTGCCAGCAGTTACACCGGGACAGGGGCCTACGAGCAGTACTTC. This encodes CASSYTGTGAYEQYF.

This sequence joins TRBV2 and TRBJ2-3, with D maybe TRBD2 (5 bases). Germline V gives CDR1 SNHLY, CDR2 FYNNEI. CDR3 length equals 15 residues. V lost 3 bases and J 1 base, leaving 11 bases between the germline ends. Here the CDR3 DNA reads TGTGCCAGCAGTGATGCTAGCCAGGGCACAGATACGCAGTATTTT. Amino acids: CASSDASQGTDTQYF.

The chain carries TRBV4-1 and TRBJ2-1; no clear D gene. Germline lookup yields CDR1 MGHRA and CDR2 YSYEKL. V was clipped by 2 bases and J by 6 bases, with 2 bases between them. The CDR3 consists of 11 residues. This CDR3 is CASSQRNEQFF. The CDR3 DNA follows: TGCGCCAGCAGCCAACGCAATGAGCAGTTCTTC.

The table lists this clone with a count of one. Written as DNA, the CDR3 is TGCGCCAGCAGGGCCGAAGGCTCCCAGGTCGGCTACACCTTC. Translated, it gives CASRAEGSQVGYTF. The rearrangement joins TRBV5-1 to TRBJ1-2, with D unclear. The CDR3 is 14 amino acids. V was shortened by 5 bases and J by 8 bases, with 19 bases between the two germline ends. From germline, CDR1 is SGHRS and CDR2 YFSETQ.

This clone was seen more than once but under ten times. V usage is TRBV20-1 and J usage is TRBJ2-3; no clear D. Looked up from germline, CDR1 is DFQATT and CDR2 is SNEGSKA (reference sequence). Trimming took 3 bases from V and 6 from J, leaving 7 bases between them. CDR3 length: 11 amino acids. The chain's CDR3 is CSASGGDTQYF. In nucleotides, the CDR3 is TGCAGTGCTAGTGGCGGCGATACGCAGTATTTT.

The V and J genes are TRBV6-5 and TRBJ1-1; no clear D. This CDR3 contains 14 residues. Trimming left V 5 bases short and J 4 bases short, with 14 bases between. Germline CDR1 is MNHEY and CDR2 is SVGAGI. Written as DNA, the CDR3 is TGTGCCAGCAGTGAAATATCCCAAGCCACTGAAGCTTTCTTT. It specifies CASSEISQATEAFF.

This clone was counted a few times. The CDR3 sequence is CASKSQSTNTEAFF. The CDR3 DNA is TGCGCCAGCAAGTCGCAATCTACGAACACTGAAGCTTTCTTT. The rearrangement uses TRBV10-2 and TRBJ1-1; D remains unclear. Germline assignment: CDR1 WSHSY and CDR2 SAAADI. The CDR3 is 14 residues long. V shed 7 bases and J shed 1 base, with 13 bases lying between them.

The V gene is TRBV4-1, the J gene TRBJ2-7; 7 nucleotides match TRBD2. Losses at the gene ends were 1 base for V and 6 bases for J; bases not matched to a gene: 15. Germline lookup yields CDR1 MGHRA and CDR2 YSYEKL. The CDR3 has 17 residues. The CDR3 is CASSQVEVVGGPFEQYF. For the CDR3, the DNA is TGCGCCAGCAGCCAAGTCGAAGTCGTGGGAGGGCCCTTCGAGCAGTACTTC.

The CDR3 region is CASSAGQGAVDEQFF. The CDR3 coding sequence is TGTGCCAGCAGTGCCGGACAGGGGGCTGTCGATGAGCAGTTCTTC. The chain is built from TRBV27 and TRBJ2-1, with TRBD1 identical over 11 bases. CDR1 is MNHEY and CDR2 is SMNVEV in the germline V gene (reference sequence). V was clipped by 5 bases and J by 8 bases; unmatched bases: 8. The CDR3 is 15 residues long.

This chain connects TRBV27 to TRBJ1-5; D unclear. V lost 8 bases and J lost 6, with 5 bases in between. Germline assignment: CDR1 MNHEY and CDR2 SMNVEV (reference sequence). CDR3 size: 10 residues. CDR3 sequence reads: CASSCQPQHF. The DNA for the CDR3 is TGTGCCAGCTCTTGTCAGCCCCAGCATTTT.

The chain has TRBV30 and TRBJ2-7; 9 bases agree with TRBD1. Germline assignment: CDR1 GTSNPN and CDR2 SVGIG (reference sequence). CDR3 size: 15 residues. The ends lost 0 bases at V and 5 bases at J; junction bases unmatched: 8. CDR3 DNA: TGTGCCTGGAGTGTGCCGACAGGGGGTATCCACGAGCAGTACTTC. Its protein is CAWSVPTGGIHEQYF.

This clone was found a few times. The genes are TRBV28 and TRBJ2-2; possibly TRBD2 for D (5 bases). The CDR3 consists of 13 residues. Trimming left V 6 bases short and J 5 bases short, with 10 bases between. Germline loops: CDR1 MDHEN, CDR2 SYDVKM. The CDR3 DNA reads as TGTGCCAGCAGACAGACGGGGACCGGGGAGCTGTTTTTT. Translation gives CASRQTGTGELFF. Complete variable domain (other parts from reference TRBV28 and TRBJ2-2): DVKVTQSSRYLVKRTGEKVFLECVQDMDHENMFWYRQDPGLGLRLIYFSYDVKMKEKGDIPEGYSVSREKKERFSLILESASTNQTSMYLCASRQTGTGELFFGEGSRLTVL.

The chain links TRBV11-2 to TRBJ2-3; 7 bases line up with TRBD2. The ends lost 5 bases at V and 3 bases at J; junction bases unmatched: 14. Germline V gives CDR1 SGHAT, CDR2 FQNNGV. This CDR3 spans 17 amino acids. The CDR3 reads CASSPRWGSGRTDTQYF. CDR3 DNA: TGTGCCAGCAGCCCCCGGTGGGGTAGCGGGCGTACAGATACGCAGTATTTT.

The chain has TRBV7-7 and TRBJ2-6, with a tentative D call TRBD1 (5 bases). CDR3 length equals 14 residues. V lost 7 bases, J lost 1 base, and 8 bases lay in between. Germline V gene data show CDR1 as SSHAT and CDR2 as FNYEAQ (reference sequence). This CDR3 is CASTSGSGANVLTF. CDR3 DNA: TGTGCCAGCACCTCAGGGTCTGGGGCCAACGTCCTGACTTTC.

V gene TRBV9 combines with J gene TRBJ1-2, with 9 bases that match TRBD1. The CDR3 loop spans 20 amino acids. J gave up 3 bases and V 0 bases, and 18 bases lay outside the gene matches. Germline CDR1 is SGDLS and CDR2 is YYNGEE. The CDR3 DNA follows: TGTGCCAGCAGCGTAGTTTGGGGTAAGTTCCCGGACAGGGGATACTATGGCTACACCTTC. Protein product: CASSVVWGKFPDRGYYGYTF.

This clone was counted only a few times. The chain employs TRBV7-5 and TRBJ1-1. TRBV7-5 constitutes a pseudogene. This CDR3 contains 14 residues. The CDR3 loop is CARSLVGMNTEAFF. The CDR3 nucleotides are TGTGCCAGAAGCTTAGTCGGGATGAACACTGAAGCTTTCTTT.